The sequence of this T cell receptor beta chain was determined in a study of CD8 T cells in Susac syndrome. Sequencing of TCR beta covered CD8+ and CD4+ T cells obtained from blood. Treatment-naive patients with stable or active relapsing-remitting disease served as multiple sclerosis controls. The CD8+ and CD4+ T cells were negatively isolated, with the TEMRA cells enriched by FACS. RNA amounts of about 0.5 to 1 ug underwent reverse transcription with random hexamers. The immunoSEQ assay covered 54 Vbeta and 13 Jbeta segments for CDR3. TCRdb analysed the immunoSEQ multiplex PCR reads with MiXCR anew, one entry per CDR3 protein. The table records some 170,000 distinct CDR3 sequences, approximately 93% of them present only once. The CDR3 has 13 amino acids. Germline trimming cut 5 bases from V and 6 bases from J; bases unmatched to any gene: 5. From germline, CDR1 is LGHNA and CDR2 YNFKEQ.

This TCR came from a human donor with multiple sclerosis. This chain joins TRBV4-2 and TRBJ2-7, with 9 bases matching TRBD1. The sample taken for sequencing was CD4+ T cells from PBMCs. This CDR3 is CASSEQGAGEQYF. The CDR3 DNA reads TGTGCCAGCAGCGAACAGGGGGCAGGCGAGCAGTACTTC.